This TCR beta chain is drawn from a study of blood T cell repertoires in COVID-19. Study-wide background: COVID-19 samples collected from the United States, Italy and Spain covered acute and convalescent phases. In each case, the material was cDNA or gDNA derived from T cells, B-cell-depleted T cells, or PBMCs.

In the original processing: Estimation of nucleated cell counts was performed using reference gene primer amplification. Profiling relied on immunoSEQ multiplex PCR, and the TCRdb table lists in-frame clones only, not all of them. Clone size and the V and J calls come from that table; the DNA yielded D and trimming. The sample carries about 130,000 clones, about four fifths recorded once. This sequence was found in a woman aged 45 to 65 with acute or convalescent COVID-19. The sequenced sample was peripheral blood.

The CDR3, as DNA: TGTGCCACCAGTGATTTCGGACAGGGGACCGACAATGAGCAGTTCTTC. It translates to CATSDFGQGTDNEQFF. The chain joins TRBV24-1 to TRBJ2-1; the match to TRBD1 covers 9 bases. The CDR3 loop spans 16 amino acids. Trimming took 1 base from V and 5 from J; bases not matched to a gene: 5. Germline-derived CDR1 and CDR2 are KGHDR and SFDVKD.